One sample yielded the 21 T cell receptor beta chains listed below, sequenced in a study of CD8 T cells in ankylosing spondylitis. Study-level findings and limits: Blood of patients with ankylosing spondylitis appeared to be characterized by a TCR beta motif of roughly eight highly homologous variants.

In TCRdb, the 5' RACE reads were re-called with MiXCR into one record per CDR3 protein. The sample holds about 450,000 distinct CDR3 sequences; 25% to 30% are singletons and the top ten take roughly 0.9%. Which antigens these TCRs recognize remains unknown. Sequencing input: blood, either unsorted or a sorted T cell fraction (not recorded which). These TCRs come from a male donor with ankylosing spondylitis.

CDR3: CASRLRVTSNQPQHF. As DNA, the CDR3 is TGTGCCAGCCGCCTCAGGGTAACGAGCAATCAGCCCCAGCATTTT. The chain combines TRBV6-1 with TRBJ1-5; tentative D call: TRBD1 (5 bases). Between the trimmed V and J ends, which lost 8 bases and 1 base, there was a span of 15 bases. The V gene's germline CDR1 is MNHNS and CDR2 SASEGT. The CDR3 is 15 amino acids.

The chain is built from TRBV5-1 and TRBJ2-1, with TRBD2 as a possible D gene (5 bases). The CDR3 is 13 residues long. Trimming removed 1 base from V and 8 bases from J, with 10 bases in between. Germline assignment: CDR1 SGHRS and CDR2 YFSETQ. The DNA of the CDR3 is TGCGCCAGCAGCTTGTTGGGGAGCGATGAGCAGTTCTTC. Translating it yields CASSLLGSDEQFF.

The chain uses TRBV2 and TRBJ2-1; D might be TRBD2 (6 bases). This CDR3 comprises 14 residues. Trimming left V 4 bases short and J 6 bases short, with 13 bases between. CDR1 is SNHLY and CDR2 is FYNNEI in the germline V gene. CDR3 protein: CASSGRAGGNEQFF. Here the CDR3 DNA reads TGTGCCAGCAGTGGGAGGGCTGGTGGCAATGAGCAGTTCTTC.

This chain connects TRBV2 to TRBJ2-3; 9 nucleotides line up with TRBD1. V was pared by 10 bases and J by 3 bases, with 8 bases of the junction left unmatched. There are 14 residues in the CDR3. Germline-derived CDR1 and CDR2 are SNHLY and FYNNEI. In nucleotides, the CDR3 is TGTGCCACCAACCGGGACAGGGATACAGATACGCAGTATTTT. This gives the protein CATNRDRDTDTQYF.

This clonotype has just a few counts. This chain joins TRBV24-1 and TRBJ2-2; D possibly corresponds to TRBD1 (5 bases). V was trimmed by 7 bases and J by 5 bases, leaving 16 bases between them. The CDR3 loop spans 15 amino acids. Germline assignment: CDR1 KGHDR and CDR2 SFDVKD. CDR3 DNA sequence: TGTGCCACCAGCTACCAGGGCGATGGAACCGGGGAGCTGTTTTTT. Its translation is CATSYQGDGTGELFF.

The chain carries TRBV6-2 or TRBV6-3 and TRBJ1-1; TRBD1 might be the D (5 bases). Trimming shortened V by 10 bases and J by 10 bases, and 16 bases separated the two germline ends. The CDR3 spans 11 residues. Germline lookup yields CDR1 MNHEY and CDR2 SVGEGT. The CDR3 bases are TGTGCCACCAAGGCAGGGAGGACAGCTTTCTTT. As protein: CATKAGRTAFF.

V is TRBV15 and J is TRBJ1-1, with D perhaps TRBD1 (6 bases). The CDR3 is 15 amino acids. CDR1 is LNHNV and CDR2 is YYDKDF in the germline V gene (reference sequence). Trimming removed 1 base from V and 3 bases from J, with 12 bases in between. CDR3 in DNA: TGTGCCACCAGCAGAGGAGGGGGTTTCGACACTGAAGCTTTCTTT. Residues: CATSRGGGFDTEAFF.

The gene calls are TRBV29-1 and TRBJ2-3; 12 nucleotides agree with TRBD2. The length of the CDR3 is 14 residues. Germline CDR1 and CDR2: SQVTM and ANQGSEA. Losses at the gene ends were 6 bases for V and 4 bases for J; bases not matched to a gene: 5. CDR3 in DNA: TGCAGCGTGGAGACTAGCGGGAGCCCAGATACGCAGTATTTT. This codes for CSVETSGSPDTQYF.

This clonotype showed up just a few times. CDR3 in amino acids: CASSLVGQPREQYV. The CDR3 DNA reads TGTGCCAGCAGCTTGGTAGGACAGCCTCGGGAGCAGTACGTC. The rearrangement links TRBV5-5 to TRBJ2-7; D might be TRBD1 (6 bases). Germline V gives CDR1 SGHKS, CDR2 YYEKEE (reference sequence). This CDR3 has 14 residues. Trimming stripped 0 bases from V and 7 bases from J, with 14 bases between.

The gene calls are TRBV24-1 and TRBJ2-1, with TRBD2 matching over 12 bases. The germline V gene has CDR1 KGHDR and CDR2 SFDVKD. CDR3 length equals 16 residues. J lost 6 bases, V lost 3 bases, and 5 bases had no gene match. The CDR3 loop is CATSDPSGRASNEQFF. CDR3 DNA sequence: TGTGCCACCAGTGATCCTAGCGGGAGGGCCTCCAATGAGCAGTTCTTC.

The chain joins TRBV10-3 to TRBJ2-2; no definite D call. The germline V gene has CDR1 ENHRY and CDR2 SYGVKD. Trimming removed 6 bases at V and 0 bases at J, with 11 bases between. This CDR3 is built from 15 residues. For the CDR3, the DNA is TGTGCCATCAGCCCGACGGCGGCGAACACCGGGGAGCTGTTTTTT. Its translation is CAISPTAANTGELFF.

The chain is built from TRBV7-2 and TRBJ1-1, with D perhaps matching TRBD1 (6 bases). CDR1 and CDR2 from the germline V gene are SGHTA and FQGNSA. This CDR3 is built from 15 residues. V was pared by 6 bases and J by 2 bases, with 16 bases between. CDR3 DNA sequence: TGTGCCAGCAGATCCCAGCCGGGGGGCAACACTGAAGCTTTCTTT. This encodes CASRSQPGGNTEAFF. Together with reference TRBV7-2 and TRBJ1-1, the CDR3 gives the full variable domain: GAGVSQSPSNKVTEKGKDVELRCDPISGHTALYWYRQSLGQGLEFLIYFQGNSAPDKSGLPSDRFSAERTGGSVSTLTIQRTQQEDSAVYLCASRSQPGGNTEAFFGQGTRLTVV.

The CDR3 here is CASSSGASRTF. CDR3 bases: TGTGCCAGCAGTTCCGGGGCCAGTCGAACCTTC. This chain links TRBV25-1 with TRBJ1-2; a weak D match, TRBD1 (5 bases). With 5 bases removed from V and 14 bases from J, the gap between germline ends came to 15 bases. CDR1 is MGHDK and CDR2 is SYGVNS in the germline V gene. The CDR3 contains 11 residues.

The CDR3, as DNA: TGCAGTGCTATGGAGGGGGCGAAGGATTCACCCCTCCACTTT. Translation: CSAMEGAKDSPLHF. The V and J genes are TRBV20-1 and TRBJ1-6, with 7 bases fitting TRBD1. This CDR3 is 14 amino acids long. Germline V lookup: CDR1 DFQATT, CDR2 SNEGSKA (reference sequence). Trimming cost V 4 bases and J 8 bases; bases outside gene matches: 8.

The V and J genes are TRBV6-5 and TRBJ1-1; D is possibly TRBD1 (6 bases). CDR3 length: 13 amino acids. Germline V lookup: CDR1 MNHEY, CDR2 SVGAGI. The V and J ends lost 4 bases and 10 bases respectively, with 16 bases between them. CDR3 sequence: CASSSRRDTGAFF. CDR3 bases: TGTGCCAGCAGTTCACGACGGGACACGGGAGCTTTCTTT.

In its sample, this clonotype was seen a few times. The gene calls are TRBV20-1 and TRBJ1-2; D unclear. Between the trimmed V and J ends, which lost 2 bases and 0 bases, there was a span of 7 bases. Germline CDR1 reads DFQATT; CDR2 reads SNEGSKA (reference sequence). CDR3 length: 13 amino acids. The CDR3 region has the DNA TGCAGTGCTAGAAACGGTCCTAACTATGGCTACACCTTC. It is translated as CSARNGPNYGYTF.

CDR3 sequence: CASARSSDETQYF. For the CDR3, the DNA is TGCGCCAGCGCCCGGAGTAGCGATGAGACCCAGTACTTC. The rearrangement links TRBV5-1 to TRBJ2-5; D might be TRBD2 (5 bases). The ends were cut back, 7 bases at V and 5 bases at J, with 15 bases in the middle. The CDR3 loop spans 13 amino acids. Looked up from germline, CDR1 is SGHRS and CDR2 is YFSETQ.

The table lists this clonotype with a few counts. CDR3 sequence: CASRPVTGVVSNQPQHF. As DNA, the CDR3 is TGTGCCAGCAGACCGGTGACAGGGGTTGTGAGCAATCAGCCCCAGCATTTT. J is TRBJ1-5 and V is TRBV6-1; 8 positions match TRBD1. The germline CDR1 and CDR2 sequences are MNHNS and SASEGT. The V segment lost 6 bases and the J segment 1 base; nucleotides outside the gene matches: 11. The CDR3 is 17 residues long.

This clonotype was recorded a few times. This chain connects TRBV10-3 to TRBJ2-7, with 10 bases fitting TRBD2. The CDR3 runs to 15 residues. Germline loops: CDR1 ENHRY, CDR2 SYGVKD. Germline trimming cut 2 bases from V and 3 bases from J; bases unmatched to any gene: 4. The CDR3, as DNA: TGTGCCATCAGTGAGGGACTAGCGGACCACTACGAGCAGTACGTC. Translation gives CAISEGLADHYEQYV.

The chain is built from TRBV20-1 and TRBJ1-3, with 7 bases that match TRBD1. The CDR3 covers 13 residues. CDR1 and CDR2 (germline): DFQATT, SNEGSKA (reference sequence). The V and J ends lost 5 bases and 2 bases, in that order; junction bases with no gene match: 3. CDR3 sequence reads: CSAYTGAGNTIYF. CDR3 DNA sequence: TGCAGTGCTTATACAGGGGCTGGAAACACCATATATTTT.

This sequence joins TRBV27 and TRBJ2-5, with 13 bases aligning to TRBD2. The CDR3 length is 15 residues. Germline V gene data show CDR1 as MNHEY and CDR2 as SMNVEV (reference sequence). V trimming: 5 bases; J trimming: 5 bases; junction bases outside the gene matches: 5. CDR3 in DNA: TGTGCCAGCAGTGTGGGGACTAGCGGGATTGAGACCCAGTACTTC. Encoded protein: CASSVGTSGIETQYF.